What follows are 26 T cell receptor beta chains derived from one specimen sequenced in a study of cytomegalovirus exposure and HLA in healthy donors. Researchers ran the PCR with 60 Vbeta and 13 Jbeta primers. Sequencing was performed with immunoSEQ multiplex PCR; in TCRdb, only in-frame clones are kept and a portion is missing. The sample holds 150,000 to 200,000 clones; 65% to 90% are singletons and the top ten take roughly 10%. Sequencing was carried out using PBMCs. The source is a man aged 45 to 65 in good health and CMV-seropositive.

V usage is TRBV7-9 and J usage is TRBJ2-2; 7 bases agree with TRBD2. The CDR3 runs 10 residues. V shed 11 bases and J 7 bases; nucleotides not matched to a gene: 1. The germline V gene encodes CDR1 SEHNR and CDR2 FQNEAQ (reference sequence). CDR3 protein: CAGGDGELFF. Here the CDR3 DNA reads TGTGCCGGGGGGGACGGGGAGCTGTTTTTT.

The J gene is TRBJ1-2, the V gene TRBV5-6, with TRBD1 as a possible D gene (5 bases). The CDR3 contains 14 residues. Germline V CDR1 and CDR2: SGHDT, YYEEEE. Trimming removed 1 base from V and 3 bases from J, with 10 bases in between. CDR3 region: CASSLSPGDYGYTF. As DNA, the CDR3 is TGTGCCAGCAGCTTGTCCCCGGGGGACTATGGCTACACCTTC.

The chain couples TRBV2 to TRBJ2-1; 9 bases line up with TRBD1. CDR3 length equals 15 residues. J gave up 1 base and V 6 bases, and 4 bases lay outside the gene matches. The germline gives CDR1 SNHLY, CDR2 FYNNEI. The CDR3 region has the DNA TGTGCCAGCAGCCAGGGACAGGGTTCCTACAATGAGCAGTTCTTC. Protein sequence: CASSQGQGSYNEQFF. The entire variable domain, with the rest obtained from reference TRBV2 and TRBJ2-1, is as follows: EPEVTQTPSHQVTQMGQEVILRCVPISNHLYFYWYRQILGQKVEFLVSFYNNEISEKSEIFDDQFSVERPDGSNFTLKIRSTKLEDSAMYFCASSQGQGSYNEQFFGPGTRLTVL.

The gene calls are TRBV6-4 and TRBJ1-4, with TRBD1 matching 9 bases. Germline V gene data show CDR1 as MRHNA and CDR2 as SNTAGT. V dropped 6 bases and J dropped 5; count of bases not matched to a gene: 4. This CDR3 region has 14 residues. DNA of the CDR3: TGTGCCAGCAGACCGGACAGGGGAAATGAAAAACTGTTTTTT. This codes for CASRPDRGNEKLFF.

The rearrangement joins TRBV27 to TRBJ2-2; TRBD1 might be the D (6 bases). Germline assignment: CDR1 MNHEY and CDR2 SMNVEV (reference sequence). The CDR3 has 15 amino acids. V was shortened by 6 bases and J by 1 base, with 12 bases between the two germline ends. CDR3 nucleotide sequence: TGTGCCAGCAGCCCCCGGGACAAGAACACCGGGGAGCTGTTTTTT. It specifies CASSPRDKNTGELFF.

About this clone itself: This sample includes further DNA sequences coding for the same CDR3. The rearrangement uses TRBV7-2 and TRBJ2-1, with unresolved D. Germline lookup yields CDR1 SGHTA and CDR2 FQGNSA. This CDR3 is 14 amino acids long. V shed 6 bases and J shed 7 bases, with 16 bases lying between them. The CDR3 here is CASSRASAWNEQFF. DNA of the CDR3: TGTGCCAGCAGTCGAGCGTCAGCCTGGAATGAGCAGTTCTTC. Based on the CDR3 plus reference TRBV7-2 and TRBJ2-1, the full variable domain is GAGVSQSPSNKVTEKGKDVELRCDPISGHTALYWYRQSLGQGLEFLIYFQGNSAPDKSGLPSDRFSAERTGGSVSTLTIQRTQQEDSAVYLCASSRASAWNEQFFGPGTRLTVL.

The chain has TRBV28 and TRBJ1-2; a possible D gene is TRBD1 (5 bases). CDR3 length: 15 residues. V lost 5 bases and J 8 bases, leaving 21 bases between the germline ends. Germline CDR1 reads MDHEN; CDR2 reads SYDVKM. The DNA of the CDR3 is TGTGCCAGCAGTGGGGCCGGGCCTCAAGAAACGGGCTACACCTTC. Translating it yields CASSGAGPQETGYTF.

There are a few counts of this clone. The gene calls are TRBV29-1 and TRBJ1-2; D unresolved. CDR3 size: 13 residues. Trimming removed 5 bases from V and 4 bases from J, with 14 bases in between. Germline V gene data show CDR1 as SQVTM and CDR2 as ANQGSEA. CDR3 DNA: TGCAGCGTTTCCCCCCCGGGTTTCTATGGCTACACCTTC. Its translation is CSVSPPGFYGYTF.

The chain joins TRBV18 to TRBJ1-1; D unclear. V lost 2 bases and J lost 2, with 6 bases in between. The CDR3 runs 13 residues. CDR1 is KGHSH and CDR2 is LQKENI in the germline V gene. CDR3 amino acids: CASSPTDNTEAFF. The CDR3 nucleotides are TGTGCCAGCTCACCAACAGACAACACTGAAGCTTTCTTT. The full variable domain, with the rest looked up from reference TRBV18 and TRBJ1-1, is NAGVMQNPRHLVRRRGQEARLRCSPMKGHSHVYWYRQLPEEGLKFMVYLQKENIIDESGMPKERFSAEFPKEGPSILRIQQVVRGDSAAYFCASSPTDNTEAFFGQGTRLTVV.

Points on this clone: Mismatch with germline at one junction end may stem from a read error. The V call is TRBV5-6, the J call TRBJ2-3; 14 bases match TRBD2. This CDR3 is 18 amino acids long. CDR1 and CDR2 from the germline V gene are SGHDT and YYEEEE. CDR3 DNA: TGTGCCAGCAGCTTGGCGGGGACTAGCGGGAGAGGTGCAGATACGCAGTGTTTT. Its protein is CASSLAGTSGRGADTQCF.

The V and J genes are TRBV27 and TRBJ1-1, with D unresolved. The CDR3 length is 14 residues. The V gene's germline CDR1 is MNHEY and CDR2 SMNVEV (reference sequence). V lost 3 bases, J lost 5 bases, and 13 bases lay in between. The CDR3 sequence: CASSFGPGWTEAFF. As DNA, the CDR3 is TGTGCCAGCAGTTTTGGGCCGGGGTGGACTGAAGCTTTCTTT.

The V call is TRBV28, the J call TRBJ1-1; no clear D. V shed 5 bases and J shed 3 bases, with 13 bases lying between them. Germline lookup yields CDR1 MDHEN and CDR2 SYDVKM. The CDR3 covers 14 residues. CDR3 DNA: TGTGCCAGCAGTACGCTTTACGGGTACACTGAAGCTTTCTTT. Amino acids: CASSTLYGYTEAFF.

The rearrangement links TRBV2 to TRBJ2-7, with D possibly being TRBD2 (5 bases). CDR1 is SNHLY and CDR2 is FYNNEI in the germline V gene. Deletions cut 4 bases from V and 5 bases from J, with 12 bases between. This CDR3 region has 13 residues. The CDR3 loop reads CASSVSLGDEQYF. The CDR3 nucleotides are TGTGCCAGCAGTGTATCGCTCGGGGACGAGCAGTACTTC.

The chain joins TRBV11-3 to TRBJ2-1, with 7 positions matching TRBD2. CDR1 and CDR2 (germline): SGHNT, YENEEA. The CDR3 has 15 amino acids. V shed 5 bases and J 7 bases; nucleotides not matched to a gene: 11. CDR3 nucleotide sequence: TGTGCCAGCAGCCTCCGGGGGGATAGCATAAATGAGCAGTTCTTC. Protein: CASSLRGDSINEQFF.

This clone was counted once. The V gene is TRBV5-4, the J gene TRBJ1-2; TRBD1 agrees at 9 bases. The CDR3 sequence is 14 residues long. Germline lookup yields CDR1 SGHNT and CDR2 YYREEE (reference sequence). With 2 bases clipped from V and 4 bases from J, the junction kept 3 bases outside the gene matches. As DNA, the CDR3 is TGTGCCAGCAGCTTTAGGGACAGGGCCTATGGCTACACCTTC. This gives the protein CASSFRDRAYGYTF. The whole variable domain, remainder taken from reference TRBV5-4 and TRBJ1-2, is ETGVTQSPTHLIKTRGQQVTLRCSSQSGHNTVSWYQQALGQGPQFIFQYYREEENGRGNFPPRFSGLQFPNYSSELNVNALELDDSALYLCASSFRDRAYGYTFGSGTRLTVV.

V and J are TRBV5-1 and TRBJ2-7, with TRBD1 matching 7 bases. The germline V gene has CDR1 SGHRS and CDR2 YFSETQ. The CDR3 totals 12 residues. Trimming removed 5 bases from V and 4 bases from J; junction bases left unmatched: 3. CDR3 sequence (DNA): TGCGCCAGCAGTCAGGGACAGTACGAGCAGTACTTC. This gives the protein CASSQGQYEQYF.

This chain uses TRBV9 with TRBJ1-2; D possibly corresponds to TRBD1 (5 bases). CDR1 and CDR2 (germline): SGDLS, YYNGEE. V was pared by 0 bases and J by 4 bases, with 13 bases between. The CDR3 runs to 15 residues. The CDR3 DNA reads TGTGCCAGCAGCGTAGGGGACTTTACGGGCTATGGCTACACCTTC. The encoded protein is CASSVGDFTGYGYTF.

The chain links TRBV13 to TRBJ2-5; D might be TRBD2 (6 bases). The DNA end is more similar to TRBJ2-7, so the J call may be wrong. Germline CDR1 and CDR2: PRHDT and FYEKMQ (reference sequence). The CDR3 has 14 amino acids. CDR3 nucleotide sequence: TGTGCCAGCAGCTTAGGCGGGACTGATTACGAGCAGTACTTC. Its translation is CASSLGGTDYEQYF.

The V call is TRBV30, the J call TRBJ1-2, with TRBD1 matching over 7 bases. The germline V gene has CDR1 GTSNPN and CDR2 SVGIG (reference sequence). The CDR3 has 15 residues. V gave up 2 bases and J gave up 2 bases; unmatched junction bases: 8. CDR3 nucleotides: TGTGCCTGGAGTCCTCCGGCCAGGGGGAACTATGGCTACACCTTC. Protein: CAWSPPARGNYGYTF.

The CDR3 DNA is TGTGCCAGCTCACCACCCGGACAACAAGAGACCCAGTACTTC. This translates into CASSPPGQQETQYF. The genes are TRBV18 and TRBJ2-5, with D perhaps TRBD1 (5 bases). Trimming shortened V by 0 bases and J by 2 bases, and 7 bases separated the two germline ends. The CDR3 sequence is 14 residues long. Germline-derived CDR1 and CDR2 are KGHSH and LQKENI.

V and J are TRBV7-2 and TRBJ2-7, with D possibly matching TRBD2 (5 bases). The CDR3 contains 14 residues. CDR1 and CDR2 from the germline V gene are SGHTA and FQGNSA. V was shortened by 4 bases and J by 0 bases, with 10 bases between the two germline ends. In DNA, the CDR3 is TGTGCCAGCAGCTCGGACTCGAGCTCCTACGAGCAGTACTTC. Its protein product is CASSSDSSSYEQYF.

This chain connects TRBV7-9 to TRBJ2-1; weak D call: TRBD1 (6 bases). The CDR3 runs 14 residues. The V end lost 2 bases, the J end lost 6 bases, and 11 bases lay between the germline ends. Germline CDR1 is SEHNR and CDR2 is FQNEAQ (reference sequence). CDR3 sequence: CASSLPAQGNEQFF. For the CDR3, the DNA is TGTGCCAGCAGCTTACCAGCACAGGGCAATGAGCAGTTCTTC.

This clone turned up a few times. The chain joins TRBV7-2 to TRBJ2-1; TRBD2 agrees at 8 bases. This CDR3 is built from 16 residues. The germline V gene has CDR1 SGHTA and CDR2 FQGNSA. J was trimmed by 2 bases and V by 1 base; bases with no gene match: 4. The DNA for the CDR3 is TGTGCCAGCAGCTTAGTAGTCGGGGGGGCCTACAATGAGCAGTTCTTC. It encodes CASSLVVGGAYNEQFF.

The genes are TRBV28 and TRBJ2-7; TRBD2 matches at 9 bases. V trimming: 2 bases; J trimming: 3 bases; junction bases outside the gene matches: 8. CDR1 is MDHEN and CDR2 is SYDVKM in the germline V gene. There are 16 residues in the CDR3. As DNA, the CDR3 is TGTGCCAGCAGTTTAGTCGAGCGGGGGGCTAACTACGAGCAGTACTTC. Amino acids: CASSLVERGANYEQYF.

Remarks on this clone: One end of the junction varies from germline; a read error may be responsible. The V call is TRBV5-1, the J call TRBJ2-6, with TRBD1 matching 7 bases. The CDR3 consists of 17 residues. Germline assignment: CDR1 SGHRS and CDR2 YFSETQ. For the CDR3, the DNA is TGCGCCACCTCGCTACAGGGGTCCTTGTCTGGGGCCAACGGCCTGACTTTC. Translation gives CATSLQGSLSGANGLTF.

This clone was seen only once. The chain recombines TRBV4-2 with TRBJ2-7; a weak D match, TRBD2 (6 bases). Germline V gene sequence: CDR1 LGHNA, CDR2 YNFKEQ. The CDR3 is 13 residues long. V lost 0 bases and J lost 6, with 9 bases in between. DNA of the CDR3: TGTGCCAGCAGCCAAGAGGGGACTCGCGAGCAGTACTTC. Encoded protein: CASSQEGTREQYF.